The subject of this entry is one TCR beta chain. The target antigen is unknown. TCRdb reanalysed the 5' RACE reads using MiXCR and keeps one entry per CDR3 protein. The profile shows roughly 4,000 distinct CDR3 sequences, 15% of them singletons. CDR3 length equals 16 residues. Germline V lookup: CDR1 SGHTA, CDR2 FQGNSA. The ends lost 3 bases at V and 10 bases at J; junction bases unmatched: 15. Time point: sample taken at primary tumor resection. A total of more than 65 untreated early-stage non-small cell lung cancer patients served as donors. The data were taken from a study of spatial heterogeneity in lung cancer. Study outcomes and limitations: In tumors, expanded intratumoral alpha and beta TCR counts tracked mutation counts.

The source of this sequence is a female donor with early-stage non-small cell lung cancer. The source was lung tumor tissue, collected at surgery. V usage is TRBV7-2 and J usage is TRBJ2-1; 7 nucleotides line up with TRBD1. The CDR3 coding sequence is TGTGCCAGCAGCTTGGGAATGGACAGGCCCGCCGGGGAGCAGTTCTTC. Amino acid sequence: CASSLGMDRPAGEQFF.